Listed below are T cell receptor beta chains from one sample, sequenced in a study of blood T cell repertoires in COVID-19. The table came from immunoSEQ multiplex PCR; TCRdb's copy has only in-frame clones and leaves some out. The table records 120,000 to 150,000 clones, around 88% of them present only once. Sequencing was done on a sample of peripheral blood. The receptors stem from a woman in her sixties with acute or convalescent COVID-19. The CDR3 runs from the conserved cysteine through the conserved F or W. The order of the fields is V gene, D gene, clone size, J gene, CDR3 DNA, CDR3 protein. A D gene is named only where the DNA matches it firmly. Expanded clones get a size class; other rows say once, few or many, or leave the size out.

V: TRBV5-8; D: -; size: -; J: TRBJ1-1; DNA: TGTGCCAGCAGCGCCCCGGACAGCTACACTGAAGCTTTCTTT; CDR3: CASSAPDSYTEAFF
V: TRBV7-8; D: TRBD1; size: -; J: TRBJ2-7; DNA: TGTGCCAGCAGCTTCAACCGACAGGGGGGTAGCACCTACGAGCAGTACTTC; CDR3: CASSFNRQGGSTYEQYF
V: TRBV9; D: TRBD1; size: -; J: TRBJ1-1; DNA: TGTGCCAGCAGCGTCGGGACAGGGGTCACTGAAGCTTTCTTT; CDR3: CASSVGTGVTEAFF
V: TRBV28; D: -; size: -; J: TRBJ1-1; DNA: TGTGCCAGCAGTTTCTGGGTTACGGGCACTGAAGCTTTCTTT; CDR3: CASSFWVTGTEAFF
V: TRBV3-1/TRBV3-2; D: TRBD1; size: -; J: TRBJ1-1; DNA: TGTGCCAGCAGCCAAGGGGACAGGGCGCCCAGGGGCACTGAAGCTTTCTTT; CDR3: CASSQGDRAPRGTEAFF
V: TRBV5-4; D: TRBD2; size: -; J: TRBJ2-5; DNA: TGTGCCAGCAGCTTGAGGGCAGCGATAGCGGGGGACCAAGAGACCCAGTACTTC; CDR3: CASSLRAAIAGDQETQYF
V: TRBV5-6; D: -; size: -; J: TRBJ1-5; DNA: TGTGCCAGCAGCTTCGGGTTACTTAGCAATCAGCCCCAGCATTTT; CDR3: CASSFGLLSNQPQHF
V: TRBV5-1; D: -; size: -; J: TRBJ1-5; DNA: TGCGCCAGCAGCTTGGATCCAGGGGTCGCTCAGCCCCAGCATTTT; CDR3: CASSLDPGVAQPQHF
V: TRBV2; D: -; size: -; J: TRBJ2-2; DNA: TGTGCCAGCAGTGAATACGGGGGTAACACCGGGGAGCTGTTTTTT; CDR3: CASSEYGGNTGELFF
V: TRBV6-1; D: -; size: -; J: TRBJ1-2; DNA: TGTGCCAGCAGTGAGTCGGCCGGCCGGGGCTATGGCTACACCTTC; CDR3: CASSESAGRGYGYTF
V: TRBV27; D: -; size: few; J: TRBJ1-2; DNA: TGTGCCAGCAGTTTAAAGGGGCCACAGAGCTATGGCTACACCTTC; CDR3: CASSLKGPQSYGYTF
V: TRBV14; D: -; size: -; J: TRBJ1-6; DNA: TGTGCCAGCAGCCAAGTTAGTTTCCCGGATTCACCCCTCCACTTT; CDR3: CASSQVSFPDSPLHF
V: TRBV28; D: TRBD1; size: few; J: TRBJ1-6; DNA: TGTGCCAGCATGGGGGACAGGGATACTTCACCCCTCCACTTT; CDR3: CASMGDRDTSPLHF
V: TRBV29-1; D: TRBD1; size: -; J: TRBJ2-1; DNA: TGCAGCGTTGAAATGGGTCAGGGGGCGGACAATGAGCAGTTCTTC; CDR3: CSVEMGQGADNEQFF
V: TRBV25-1; D: -; size: -; J: TRBJ2-2; DNA: TGTGCCAGCAGTGAATCAACTTCAGGGTTCACCGGGGAGCTGTTTTTT; CDR3: CASSESTSGFTGELFF
V: TRBV5-1; D: -; size: -; J: TRBJ1-3; DNA: TGCGCCAGCAGCTCGGGGGGCCCCCTTGGAAACACCATATATTTT; CDR3: CASSSGGPLGNTIYF
V: TRBV5-4; D: -; size: -; J: TRBJ1-4; DNA: TGTGCCAGCAGCCCGACCTACCCACAGGACGGAAAACTGTTTTTT; CDR3: CASSPTYPQDGKLFF
V: TRBV2; D: TRBD2; size: -; J: TRBJ2-7; DNA: TGTGCCAGCAGTTTTCTCCTGCGGGGGGACGAGCAGTACTTC; CDR3: CASSFLLRGDEQYF
V: TRBV4-3; D: TRBD1; size: -; J: TRBJ1-1; DNA: TGCGCCAGCAGCCCCCTCCCGGGACAGGAGAACACTGAAGCTTTCTTT; CDR3: CASSPLPGQENTEAFF
V: TRBV28; D: -; size: -; J: TRBJ1-2; DNA: TGTGCCAGCGCGGTGGGCGGGGCTGGGGGCTACACCTTC; CDR3: CASAVGGAGGYTF
V: TRBV18; D: TRBD1; size: -; J: TRBJ1-5; DNA: TGTGCCAGCTCACCCGACAGGGGGAGCAATCAGCCCCAGCATTTT; CDR3: CASSPDRGSNQPQHF
V: TRBV19; D: -; size: -; J: TRBJ1-4; DNA: TGTGCCAGTAGTATCCCCGGGGCAACTAATGAAAAACTGTTTTTT; CDR3: CASSIPGATNEKLFF
V: TRBV2; D: -; size: -; J: TRBJ1-2; DNA: TGTGCCAGCAGTGGGGGCACGAGCTACACCTTC; CDR3: CASSGGTSYTF
V: TRBV9; D: -; size: -; J: TRBJ2-2; DNA: TGTGCCAGCAGCACTCAACAGGGTACCGGGGAGCTGTTTTTT; CDR3: CASSTQQGTGELFF
V: TRBV6-5; D: -; size: once; J: TRBJ1-6; DNA: TGTGCCAGCAGTTACTCAGAGCCCGATTCACCCCTCCACTTT; CDR3: CASSYSEPDSPLHF
V: TRBV25-1; D: -; size: once; J: TRBJ1-2; DNA: TGTGCCAGCAGTCAAAGTGAGGGTCTGAATGGCTACACCTTC; CDR3: CASSQSEGLNGYTF
V: TRBV5-1; D: -; size: -; J: TRBJ1-4; DNA: TGCGCCAGCAGCTTGTCGGGGGGGAAACTGTTTTTT; CDR3: CASSLSGGKLFF
V: TRBV6-6; D: -; size: -; J: TRBJ1-6; DNA: TGTGCCAGCAGTGTCAACAGGGAGTTTTCACCCCTCCACTTT; CDR3: CASSVNREFSPLHF
V: TRBV28; D: TRBD1; size: -; J: TRBJ1-1; DNA: TGTGCCAGCAGTTTGACAGGGCATCAAGCTTTCTTT; CDR3: CASSLTGHQAFF
V: TRBV9; D: -; size: -; J: TRBJ2-1; DNA: TGTGCCAGCAGCGTTTCTCTCTTCCTAACAGGCTACAATGAGCAGTTCTTC; CDR3: CASSVSLFLTGYNEQFF
V: TRBV28; D: TRBD1; size: -; J: TRBJ1-3; DNA: TGTGCCAGCAGTTTGGGACAGGGCTGGGGAAACACCATATATTTT; CDR3: CASSLGQGWGNTIYF
V: TRBV11-2; D: -; size: -; J: TRBJ2-5; DNA: TGTGCCAGCAGCTTAGGAGTCCAAGAGACCCAGTACTTC; CDR3: CASSLGVQETQYF
V: TRBV29-1; D: TRBD1; size: -; J: TRBJ1-2; DNA: TGCAGCGTCGGGACTTTAGGACAGGGAATCTACTACACCTTC; CDR3: CSVGTLGQGIYYTF
V: TRBV29-1; D: -; size: -; J: TRBJ2-3; DNA: TGCAGCGTGGCAAAACTAGGCCGTACAGATACGCAGTATTTT; CDR3: CSVAKLGRTDTQYF
V: TRBV5-1; D: TRBD1; size: once; J: TRBJ2-1; DNA: TGCGCCAGCAGCCAGGGGGATAGGAATGAGCAGTTCTTC; CDR3: CASSQGDRNEQFF
V: TRBV10-3; D: -; size: -; J: TRBJ2-6; DNA: TGTGCCATCAGTGAGGGTGTAGCTGGGGCCAACGTCCTGACTTTC; CDR3: CAISEGVAGANVLTF
V: TRBV6-2/TRBV6-3; D: TRBD1; size: -; J: TRBJ1-1; DNA: TGTGCCAGCAGTTTTCTACCCGGGACAGGGAACACTGAAGCTTTCTTT; CDR3: CASSFLPGTGNTEAFF
V: TRBV4-3; D: TRBD1; size: -; J: TRBJ2-1; DNA: TGCGCCAGCAGCCAAGTTTCAAGGACAGGCCCCGGGGACTACAATGAGCAGTTCTTC; CDR3: CASSQVSRTGPGDYNEQFF
V: TRBV12-3/TRBV12-4; D: TRBD1; size: once; J: TRBJ2-5; DNA: TGTGCCAGCAGGGACAGGGCCGAGACCCAGTACTTC; CDR3: CASRDRAETQYF
V: TRBV5-8; D: TRBD1; size: -; J: TRBJ2-7; DNA: TGTGCCAGCAGTTTTGGACAGGCTTCGGTTGAGCAGTACTTC; CDR3: CASSFGQASVEQYF
V: TRBV9; D: -; size: -; J: TRBJ1-1; DNA: TGTGCCAGCACCTCTGGACGAGGGGACTCTGAAGCTTTCTTT; CDR3: CASTSGRGDSEAFF
V: TRBV7-2; D: TRBD1; size: -; J: TRBJ1-4; DNA: TGTGCCAGCAGGCCCGGCACAGGGGCTACTAATGAAAAACTGTTTTTT; CDR3: CASRPGTGATNEKLFF
V: TRBV14; D: -; size: -; J: TRBJ1-1; DNA: TGTGCCAGCAGCTCCCGGCAGGTGAACACTGAAGCTTTCTTT; CDR3: CASSSRQVNTEAFF
V: TRBV2; D: TRBD1; size: -; J: TRBJ1-1; DNA: TGTGCCACCAAGGACAGGGCGAACACTGAAGCTTTCTTT; CDR3: CATKDRANTEAFF
V: TRBV19; D: -; size: few; J: TRBJ1-5; DNA: TGTGCCAGTAGTCCCAGCGGGACATCAGTTGGAGTGGCCCAGCATTTT; CDR3: CASSPSGTSVGVAQHF
V: TRBV5-1; D: TRBD1; size: -; J: TRBJ1-6; DNA: TGCGCCAGCAGCATCGGACAGGGGGCGAATTCACCCCTCCACTTT; CDR3: CASSIGQGANSPLHF